The clone carrying this T cell receptor (beta chain) came up a few times. This record comes from a study of blood T cells in healthy people across ages. It was with a sample-barcoded 5' primer and a J-beta primer mix that a second PCR of about 7 to 12 cycles was run. TCRdb reanalysed the 5' RACE reads using MiXCR and keeps one entry per CDR3 protein. Here the sample spans 760,000 or so distinct CDR3 sequences, 20% to 25% being singletons. The V gene's germline CDR1 is SNHLY and CDR2 FYNNEI. V lost 7 bases, J lost 0 bases, and 10 bases lay in between. The CDR3 spans 14 residues. The same sample was also used in a study of T cells of mothers and their children.

The sequence was obtained from a boy between 10 and 17 years old in good health. The material sequenced was blood. V usage is TRBV2 and J usage is TRBJ1-3; D is undetermined. The CDR3: CASMKESSGNTIYF. CDR3 bases: TGTGCCAGCATGAAAGAGAGCTCTGGAAACACCATATATTTT.